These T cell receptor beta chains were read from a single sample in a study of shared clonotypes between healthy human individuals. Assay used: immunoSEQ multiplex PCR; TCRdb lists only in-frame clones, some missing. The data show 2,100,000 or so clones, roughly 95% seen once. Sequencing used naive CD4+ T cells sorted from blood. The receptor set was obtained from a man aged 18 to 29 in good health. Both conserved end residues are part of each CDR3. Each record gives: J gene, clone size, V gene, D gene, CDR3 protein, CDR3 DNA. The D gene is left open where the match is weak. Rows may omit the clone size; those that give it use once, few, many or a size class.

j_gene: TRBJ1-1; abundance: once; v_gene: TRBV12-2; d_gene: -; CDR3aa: CASRLGRGCPWDTEAFF; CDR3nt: TGTGCAAGTCGCTTAGGGCGCGGATGCCCATGGGACACTGAAGCTTTCTTT
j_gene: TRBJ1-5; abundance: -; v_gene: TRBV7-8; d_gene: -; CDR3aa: CASSSMQGIQPQHF; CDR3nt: TGTGCCAGCAGCTCTATGCAGGGCATCCAGCCCCAGCATTTT
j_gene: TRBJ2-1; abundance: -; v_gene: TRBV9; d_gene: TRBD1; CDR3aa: CASSGLTGSYNEQFF; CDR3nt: TGTGCCAGCAGCGGATTGACAGGGTCCTACAATGAGCAGTTCTTC
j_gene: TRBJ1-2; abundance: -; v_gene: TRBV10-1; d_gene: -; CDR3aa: CASSRTLGGSGYTF; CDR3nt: TGCGCCAGCAGCCGGACCCTCGGGGGTAGTGGCTACACCTTC
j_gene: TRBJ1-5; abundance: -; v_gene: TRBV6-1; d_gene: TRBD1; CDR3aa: CASSAGTGDRPQHF; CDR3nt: TGTGCCAGCAGTGCCGGGACAGGGGATCGGCCCCAGCATTTT
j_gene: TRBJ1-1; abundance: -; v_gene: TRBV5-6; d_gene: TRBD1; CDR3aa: CASSAGGPNTEAFF; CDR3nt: TGTGCCAGCAGCGCAGGGGGCCCGAACACTGAAGCTTTCTTT
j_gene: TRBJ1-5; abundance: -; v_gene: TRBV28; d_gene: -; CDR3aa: CASSFLLNNQPQHF; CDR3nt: TGTGCCAGCAGTTTTCTACTGAATAATCAGCCCCAGCATTTT
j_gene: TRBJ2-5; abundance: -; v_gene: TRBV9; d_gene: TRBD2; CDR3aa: CASSLNSGGMETQYF; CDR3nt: TGTGCCAGCAGCCTTAACTCGGGGGGAATGGAGACCCAGTACTTC
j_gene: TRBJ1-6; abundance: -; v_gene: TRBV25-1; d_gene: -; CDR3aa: CASSERGRGGNSPLHF; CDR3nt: TGTGCCAGCAGTGAAAGGGGCAGGGGAGGCAATTCACCCCTCCACTTT
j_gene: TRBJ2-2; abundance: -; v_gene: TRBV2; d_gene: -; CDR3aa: CASSVYGGDTGELFF; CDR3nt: TGTGCCAGCAGTGTATATGGGGGTGACACCGGGGAGCTGTTTTTT
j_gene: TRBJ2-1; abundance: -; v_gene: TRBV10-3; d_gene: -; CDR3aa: CAISESYGEQFF; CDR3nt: TGTGCCATCAGTGAGTCTTACGGGGAGCAGTTCTTC
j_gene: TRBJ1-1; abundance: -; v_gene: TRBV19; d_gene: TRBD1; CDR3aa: CASIPTGETEAFF; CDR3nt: TGTGCCAGTATCCCGACAGGGGAAACTGAAGCTTTCTTT
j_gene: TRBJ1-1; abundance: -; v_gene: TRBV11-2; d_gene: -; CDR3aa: CASSLVSFGRTEAFF; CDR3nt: TGTGCCAGCAGCTTAGTATCTTTCGGACGCACTGAAGCTTTCTTT
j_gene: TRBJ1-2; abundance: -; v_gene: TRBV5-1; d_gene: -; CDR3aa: CASSDTGYGYTF; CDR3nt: TGCGCCAGCAGCGATACAGGATATGGCTACACCTTC
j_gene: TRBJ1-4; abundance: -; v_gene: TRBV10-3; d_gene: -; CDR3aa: CAISEGRESNEKLFF; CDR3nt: TGTGCCATCAGTGAGGGTCGGGAATCTAATGAAAAACTGTTTTTT
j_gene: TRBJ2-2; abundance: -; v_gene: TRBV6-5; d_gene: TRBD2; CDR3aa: CASSYSVAGQGELFF; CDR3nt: TGTGCCAGCAGTTACTCGGTAGCGGGACAAGGGGAGCTGTTTTTT
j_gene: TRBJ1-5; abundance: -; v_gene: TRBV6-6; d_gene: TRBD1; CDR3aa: CASSTAHRGGNQPQHF; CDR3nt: TGTGCCAGCAGTACCGCTCACAGGGGCGGCAATCAGCCCCAGCATTTT
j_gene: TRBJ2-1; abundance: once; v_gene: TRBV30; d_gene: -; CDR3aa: CAWKAGIYNEQFF; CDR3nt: TGTGCCTGGAAGGCGGGAATCTACAATGAGCAGTTCTTC
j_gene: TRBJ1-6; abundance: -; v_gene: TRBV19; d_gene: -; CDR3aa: CASSSSTMTVKSSPLHF; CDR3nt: TGTGCCAGTAGTAGCTCGACTATGACAGTGAAGAGTTCACCCCTCCACTTT
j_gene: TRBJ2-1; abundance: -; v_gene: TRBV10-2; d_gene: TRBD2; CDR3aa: CASSEGYRVTSGGEQFF; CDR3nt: TGCGCCAGCAGTGAGGGGTACAGGGTAACTAGCGGGGGAGAGCAGTTCTTC
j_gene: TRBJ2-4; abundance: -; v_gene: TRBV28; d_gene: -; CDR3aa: CASTPLRGIQYF; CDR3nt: TGTGCCAGCACCCCCCTCCGTGGAATTCAGTACTTC
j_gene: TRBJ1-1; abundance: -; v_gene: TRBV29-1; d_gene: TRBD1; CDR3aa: CSATTGWGTEAFF; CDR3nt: TGCAGCGCTACGACAGGGTGGGGCACTGAAGCTTTCTTT